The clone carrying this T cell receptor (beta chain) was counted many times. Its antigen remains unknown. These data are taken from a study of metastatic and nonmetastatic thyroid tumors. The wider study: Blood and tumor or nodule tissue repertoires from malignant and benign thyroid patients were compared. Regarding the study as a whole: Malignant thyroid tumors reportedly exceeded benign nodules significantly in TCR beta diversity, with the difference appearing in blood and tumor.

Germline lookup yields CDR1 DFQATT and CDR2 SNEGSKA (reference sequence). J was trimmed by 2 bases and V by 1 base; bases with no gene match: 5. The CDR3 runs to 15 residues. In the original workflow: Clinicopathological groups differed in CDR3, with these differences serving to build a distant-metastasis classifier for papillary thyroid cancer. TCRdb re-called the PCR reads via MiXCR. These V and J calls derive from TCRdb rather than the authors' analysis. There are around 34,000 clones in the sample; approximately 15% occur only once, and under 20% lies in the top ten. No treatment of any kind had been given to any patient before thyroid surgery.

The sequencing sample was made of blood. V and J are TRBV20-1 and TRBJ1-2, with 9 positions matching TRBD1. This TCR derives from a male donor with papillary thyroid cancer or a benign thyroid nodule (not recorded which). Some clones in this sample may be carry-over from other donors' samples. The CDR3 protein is CSARGDRERNYGYTF. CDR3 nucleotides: TGCAGTGCTAGAGGGGACAGGGAAAGGAACTATGGCTACACCTTC.